The 3 T cell receptor beta chains below all came from one sample that was sequenced in a study of T cell repertoires in cytomegalovirus infection. TCRdb recomputed calls from the reads with MiXCR, one row per CDR3 protein. The sample lists some 800,000 distinct CDR3 sequences; 25% to 35% were seen once. These receptors' antigens are unknown. This specimen was cultured CD8+ T cells from PBMCs, taken from culture after CMV antigen stimulation. All receptors come from a human donor in good health (CMV status not recorded). Some clones in this sample may be carry-over from other donors' samples.

This clonotype was recorded a few times. CDR3 in amino acids: CASSPAGGDEKLFF. Written as DNA, the CDR3 is TGTGCCAGCAGCCCGGCGGGGGGCGATGAAAAACTGTTTTTT. The chain combines TRBV7-9 with TRBJ1-4, with TRBD1 as a possible D gene (6 bases). V was pared by 5 bases and J by 6 bases, with 13 bases between. The CDR3 contains 14 residues. Germline CDR1 SEHNR, CDR2 FQNEAQ (reference sequence).

The table lists this clonotype with many counts. This chain's CDR3 is CASSLTIRGEGYTF. CDR3 nucleotides: TGTGCCAGCAGCTTAACCATACGGGGAGAGGGCTACACCTTC. The rearrangement joins TRBV7-3 to TRBJ1-2, with unresolved D. Trimming stripped 0 bases from V and 8 bases from J, with 13 bases between. Germline loops: CDR1 SGHTA, CDR2 FQGTGA. The CDR3 has 14 residues.

The genes are TRBV7-8 and TRBJ1-5; tentative D call: TRBD1 (5 bases). V was pared by 9 bases and J by 0 bases, with 15 bases between. The CDR3 is 15 residues long. Germline V gene sequence: CDR1 SGHVS, CDR2 FQNEAQ. The CDR3 loop is CASGPDTHSNQPQHF. CDR3 DNA: TGTGCCAGTGGCCCGGACACCCATAGCAATCAGCCCCAGCATTTT.